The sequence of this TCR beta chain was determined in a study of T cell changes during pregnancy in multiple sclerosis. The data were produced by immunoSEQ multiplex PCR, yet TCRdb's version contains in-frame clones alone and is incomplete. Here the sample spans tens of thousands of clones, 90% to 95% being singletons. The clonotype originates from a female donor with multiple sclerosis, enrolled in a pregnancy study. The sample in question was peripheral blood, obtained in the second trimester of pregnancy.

CDR3 loop: CASSLSGNEQYF. CDR3 sequence (DNA): TGTGCCAGCAGCTTATCAGGAAACGAGCAGTACTTC. The chain links TRBV7-9 to TRBJ2-7; unclear D gene. The CDR3 runs to 12 residues. V was shortened by 2 bases and J by 5 bases, with 7 bases between the two germline ends. The germline gives CDR1 SEHNR, CDR2 FQNEAQ (reference sequence).